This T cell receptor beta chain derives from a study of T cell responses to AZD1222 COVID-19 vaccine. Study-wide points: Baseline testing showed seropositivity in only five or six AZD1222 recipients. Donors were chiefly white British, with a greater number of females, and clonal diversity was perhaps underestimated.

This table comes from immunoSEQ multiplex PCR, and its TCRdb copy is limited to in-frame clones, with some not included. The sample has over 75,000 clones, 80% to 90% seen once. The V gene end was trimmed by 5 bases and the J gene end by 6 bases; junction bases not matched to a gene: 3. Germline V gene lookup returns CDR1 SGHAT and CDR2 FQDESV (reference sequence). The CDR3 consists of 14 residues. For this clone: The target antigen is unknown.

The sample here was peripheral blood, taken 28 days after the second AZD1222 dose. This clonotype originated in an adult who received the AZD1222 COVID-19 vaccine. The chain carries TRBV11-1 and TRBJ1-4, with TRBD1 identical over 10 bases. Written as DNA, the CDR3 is TGTGCCAGCAGCCCGGGACAGGGGCATGAAAAACTGTTTTTT. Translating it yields CASSPGQGHEKLFF.